These 14 T cell receptor beta chains were sequenced from one sample in a study of blood T cell repertoires in COVID-19. Measured with immunoSEQ multiplex PCR; TCRdb has only the in-frame clones, and not every one. This table has under 300,000 clones, 70% to 90% appearing once. Sequencing was done on a sample of peripheral blood. These receptors were obtained from a woman in her seventies with COVID-19, enrolled during active disease.

The J gene is TRBJ1-3, the V gene TRBV14, with D possibly being TRBD1 (5 bases). CDR1 is SGHDN and CDR2 is FVKESK in the germline V gene. V was cut by 4 bases and J by 8 bases, with 15 bases left in between. The length of the CDR3 is 14 residues. The CDR3 sequence: CASSPIGGSDTIYF. CDR3 nucleotides: TGTGCCAGCAGCCCCATTGGGGGGTCGGACACCATATATTTT.

The genes are TRBV28 and TRBJ2-1; 10 positions match TRBD2. CDR3 length: 16 residues. Looked up from germline, CDR1 is MDHEN and CDR2 is SYDVKM. J lost 5 bases, V lost 5 bases, and 9 bases had no gene match. The CDR3 DNA follows: TGTGCCAGCAGTCGGAGTACTAGCGGGGTCAACAATGAGCAGTTCTTC. It is translated as CASSRSTSGVNNEQFF.

The chain employs TRBV28 and TRBJ2-7; perhaps TRBD1 as D (5 bases). CDR1 is MDHEN and CDR2 is SYDVKM in the germline V gene. The CDR3 has 14 amino acids. The germline V and J ends were trimmed by 3 bases and 3 bases, with 12 bases remaining between them. CDR3: CASSFRDSDYEQYF. The CDR3 nucleotides are TGTGCCAGCAGTTTTAGAGACAGTGACTACGAGCAGTACTTC.

This clone was observed a single time. The gene calls are TRBV7-2 and TRBJ1-1, with unresolved D. The CDR3 has 15 amino acids. CDR1 is SGHTA, CDR2 FQGNSA, per germline. V dropped 4 bases and J dropped 5 bases, with 17 bases sitting between them. The CDR3 DNA follows: TGTGCCAGCAGCTCGGACTTATCCGTTAGTACTGAAGCTTTCTTT. This sequence encodes CASSSDLSVSTEAFF.

V usage is TRBV28 and J usage is TRBJ2-1; D ambiguous. The CDR3 contains 15 residues. The ends were cut back, 2 bases at V and 2 bases at J, with 10 bases in the middle. The germline gives CDR1 MDHEN, CDR2 SYDVKM. CDR3 loop: CASSLEQLTYNEQFF. The CDR3 nucleotides are TGTGCCAGCAGTTTAGAACAGCTTACCTACAATGAGCAGTTCTTC.

This clone has a single count. Other DNA sequences in the sample encode the same CDR3. The V and J genes are TRBV27 and TRBJ2-2, with D maybe TRBD2 (5 bases). This CDR3 spans 14 amino acids. V lost 6 bases to trimming and J lost 1 base, with 9 bases between them. Germline V gene data show CDR1 as MNHEY and CDR2 as SMNVEV (reference sequence). CDR3 sequence reads: CASSPGLNTGELFF. The CDR3 nucleotides are TGTGCCAGCAGCCCGGGATTGAACACCGGGGAGCTGTTTTTT.

The chain recombines TRBV7-9 with TRBJ1-3; no clear D gene. Trimming removed 0 bases at V and 6 bases at J, with 12 bases between. The CDR3 length is 15 residues. Germline V lookup: CDR1 SEHNR, CDR2 FQNEAQ (reference sequence). CDR3 region: CASSLATVNTNTIYF. In DNA form, the CDR3 reads TGTGCCAGCAGCTTAGCCACAGTCAACACAAACACCATATATTTT.

The chain carries TRBV7-2 and TRBJ2-7, with D possibly TRBD2 on 5 matching bases. The CDR3 spans 16 residues. V was clipped by 5 bases and J by 0 bases, with 17 bases between them. CDR1 and CDR2 (germline): SGHTA, FQGNSA. CDR3 region: CASSNPGPGNSYEQYF. The CDR3 bases are TGTGCCAGCAGCAACCCCGGCCCGGGGAACTCCTACGAGCAGTACTTC.

This rearrangement joins TRBV29-1 to TRBJ2-7, with 11 bases identical to TRBD1. Trimming removed 7 bases from V and 1 base from J; junction bases left unmatched: 3. Germline CDR1 reads SQVTM; CDR2 reads ANQGSEA. The CDR3 extends over 13 amino acids. CDR3 region: CSAGTGGSYEQYF. The DNA of the CDR3 is TGCAGCGCCGGGACAGGGGGTTCCTACGAGCAGTACTTC.

This clone came up once. J is TRBJ2-7 and V is TRBV27; 11 nucleotides line up with TRBD1. With V trimmed by 4 bases and J by 0 bases, 2 bases remained unmatched. The CDR3 totals 15 residues. Germline loops: CDR1 MNHEY, CDR2 SMNVEV (reference sequence). CDR3: CASSWTGGISYEQYF. CDR3 in DNA: TGTGCCAGCAGTTGGACAGGGGGCATCTCCTACGAGCAGTACTTC.

V gene TRBV5-8 combines with J gene TRBJ1-4, with 10 nucleotides matching TRBD1. CDR1 SGHTS and CDR2 YDEGEE come from the germline V gene. The CDR3 contains 16 residues. The trim removed 4 bases at V and 3 bases at J, leaving 6 bases unmatched. The CDR3 loop reads CASSPGTGAANEKLFF. DNA of the CDR3: TGTGCCAGCAGCCCAGGGACAGGGGCCGCTAATGAAAAACTGTTTTTT.

This chain connects TRBV5-1 to TRBJ2-3; TRBD2 matches at 8 bases. V lost 5 bases and J lost 4; bases outside the gene matches: 3. Germline V gene sequence: CDR1 SGHRS, CDR2 YFSETQ. The CDR3 loop spans 13 amino acids. CDR3 sequence (DNA): TGCGCCAGCAGTACTAGCGGCCCAGATACGCAGTATTTT. Amino acid sequence: CASSTSGPDTQYF.

The chain carries TRBV6-5 and TRBJ1-1; tentative D call: TRBD1 (6 bases). The CDR3 covers 13 residues. CDR1 MNHEY and CDR2 SVGAGI come from the germline V gene. V lost 10 bases and J 0 bases, leaving 12 bases between the germline ends. CDR3 nucleotides: TGTGCCACGGGGGGGCGGATGAACACTGAAGCTTTCTTT. Translating gives CATGGRMNTEAFF.

V and J are TRBV9 and TRBJ2-3, with D tentatively TRBD1 (6 bases). CDR3 size: 15 residues. V was clipped by 3 bases and J by 2 bases, with 13 bases between them. Germline-derived CDR1 and CDR2 are SGDLS and YYNGEE. The CDR3 is CASSGGHGTTDTQYF. As DNA, the CDR3 is TGTGCCAGCAGCGGGGGGCATGGTACCACAGATACGCAGTATTTT.